The clone carrying this TCR beta chain was observed at least ten times. RNA transcripts yielded amplified TCR beta CDR3 regions. Carried out on the TCR CDR3, a first-round RT-PCR used the HTBI primer set. One entry per CDR3 protein, called by TCRdb with MiXCR from the multiplex PCR reads. The profile shows approximately 500,000 distinct CDR3 sequences, 46% of them singletons. The record originates from a study of T cells in Graves' hyperthyroidism and ophthalmopathy. Germline V CDR1 and CDR2: SEHNR, FQNEAQ (reference sequence). CDR3 size: 14 residues. With V trimmed by 1 base and J by 7 bases, 3 bases remained unmatched.

Sequencing was done on a sample of peripheral blood or thyroid tissue (not recorded which). The V gene is TRBV7-9, the J gene TRBJ2-5, with 10 positions matching TRBD1. This receptor was taken from a woman under 30 with Graves' hyperthyroidism. The CDR3 DNA is TGTGCCAGCAGCTTAGAGACAGGGGGCTTGACCCAGTACTTC. This sequence encodes CASSLETGGLTQYF.